Listed below are T cell receptor beta chains from one sample, sequenced in a study of T-cell memory formation after mild COVID-19. TCRdb analysed the 5' RACE reads with MiXCR anew, one entry per CDR3 protein. The repertoire holds approximately 150,000 distinct CDR3 sequences, with about a fifth as singletons. Sequenced sample: PBMCs or a T cell subset sorted from them (not recorded which). The receptors shown here come from an adult woman who had mild COVID-19 (a few samples of this study predate the infection). Cell type and time point are not known. The CDR3 runs from the conserved cysteine through the conserved F or W. The D gene is left open where the match is weak. Where a row states a size, it is once, few, many or the class of an expanded clone; other rows omit it.

d_call j_call clone_size v_call cdr3_nt cdr3_aa
TRBD1 TRBJ1-1 once TRBV4-2 TGTGCCAGCAGCATAGGACAGGGTCTGAACACTGAAGCTTTCTTT CASSIGQGLNTEAFF
TRBD1 TRBJ2-5 few TRBV7-2 TGTGCCAGCAGCTTAGTGGTGGGACAGCAAGAGACCCAGTACTTC CASSLVVGQQETQYF
- TRBJ1-1 few TRBV12-3/TRBV12-4 TGTGCCAGCCGAGGAGCGGTGAACACTGAAGCTTTCTTT CASRGAVNTEAFF
TRBD2 TRBJ2-2 few TRBV7-2 TGTGCCAGCAGCTTTAGCGGGGGGACCGGGGAGCTGTTTTTT CASSFSGGTGELFF
- TRBJ1-1 - TRBV11-2 TGTGCCAGCAGCTCCCTCCGGGGGGGGGCAACTGAAGCTTTCTTT CASSSLRGGATEAFF
- TRBJ2-7 few TRBV5-1 TGCGCCAGCAGCACGACACCAGGGAAATACGAGCAGTACTTC CASSTTPGKYEQYF
- TRBJ2-3 - TRBV10-3 TGTGCCATCAGTGGGGGAACTAACACAGATACGCAGTATTTT CAISGGTNTDTQYF
- TRBJ2-1 few TRBV5-1 TGCGCCAGCAGCTCTGGACAGCCCGCTTCCTACAATGAGCAGTTCTTC CASSSGQPASYNEQFF
- TRBJ2-2 few TRBV21-1 TGTGCCAGCAGCATAGCGGGAGGGGAGCTGTTTTTT CASSIAGGELFF
- TRBJ1-1 - TRBV9 TGTGCCAGCAGCGTAGAAGCGGGAAACCTGAACACTGAAGCTTTCTTT CASSVEAGNLNTEAFF
- TRBJ1-3 - TRBV7-9 TGTACGGCGGTCAGCTCTGGAAACACCATATATTTT CTAVSSGNTIYF
- TRBJ2-2 - TRBV2 TGTGCCAGGGGCGTTGGATCCGGGGAGCTGTTTTTT CARGVGSGELFF
TRBD2 TRBJ2-3 few TRBV5-8 TGTGCCAGCAGCCCGTTAGCGGGGGGAGGCACAGATACGCAGTATTTT CASSPLAGGGTDTQYF
TRBD1 TRBJ1-2 - TRBV2 TGTGCCAGCAGGGGGGGACAGGGAGTCCGAATTAACTTC CASRGGQGVRINF
- TRBJ1-1 - TRBV7-9 TGTGCCAGCAGCTTATCTGTAATACGTCGGGGGGCCATGAACACTGAAGCTTTCTTT CASSLSVIRRGAMNTEAFF
- TRBJ1-5 - TRBV4-2 TGTGCCAGCAGCCAAGATTGGGGGAGTCAGCCCCAGCATTTT CASSQDWGSQPQHF
- TRBJ2-7 few TRBV7-2 TGTGCCAGCAGTCCCTCGTGGGGGTATACCTACGAGCAGTACTTC CASSPSWGYTYEQYF
- TRBJ1-1 - TRBV6-1 TGTGCCACCATGCGAGAGGACACCCCGAACACTGAAGCTTTCTTT CATMREDTPNTEAFF
TRBD2 TRBJ2-3 - TRBV24-1 TGTGCCACCAGTGATTTTACAGCGGGGCACACAGATACGCAGTATTTT CATSDFTAGHTDTQYF
TRBD2 TRBJ2-7 - TRBV4-2 TGTGCCAGCAGCCAAGATACCACTAGCGGGGGGACCTACGAGCAGTACTTC CASSQDTTSGGTYEQYF
- TRBJ2-7 many TRBV7-6 TGTGCCAGCAGCTTAGGTCTAGAGAGCTACGAGCAGTACTTC CASSLGLESYEQYF
- TRBJ2-5 few TRBV7-2 TGTGCCAGCAGCTTAGCCGGACTCTACCAAGAGACCCAGTACTTC CASSLAGLYQETQYF
TRBD1 TRBJ2-5 - TRBV4-1 TGCGCCAGCAGCCAAGACGGGCGTAGGGGCCGGACAGGGACGTTAGAGACCCAGTACTTC CASSQDGRRGRTGTLETQYF
- TRBJ2-1 - TRBV7-3 TGTGCCAGCAGCTCACAGGCCGGGACCGAGCAGTTCTTC CASSSQAGTEQFF
TRBD1 TRBJ1-2 few TRBV5-1 TGCGCCAGCAGCGCTGTACAGGGGGCTGTAGATGGCTACACCTTC CASSAVQGAVDGYTF
TRBD2 TRBJ2-6 - TRBV7-9 TGTGCCAGCAGTAAAAAACAGCGGGAGGCGGTAACCTCTGGGGCCAACGTCCTGACTTTC CASSKKQREAVTSGANVLTF
- TRBJ1-5 few TRBV12-3/TRBV12-4 TGTGCCAGCAGTTTTGGGGATCAGCCCCAGCATTTT CASSFGDQPQHF
TRBD1 TRBJ1-4 few TRBV12-3/TRBV12-4 TGTGCCAGCAGTTCCGGGACAGCAACTAATGAAAAACTGTTTTTT CASSSGTATNEKLFF
TRBD2 TRBJ2-3 many TRBV5-1 TGCGCCAGCAGCTTTTCTAGCGGGAGGATTACAGATACGCAGTATTTT CASSFSSGRITDTQYF
- TRBJ2-1 - TRBV6-1 TGTGCCAGCAGTAAACAGGGAAGCATCGTTAATGAGCAGTTCTTC CASSKQGSIVNEQFF
- TRBJ1-2 few TRBV20-1 TGCAGTGCTTCTCCAGGAAACTATGGCTACACCTTC CSASPGNYGYTF
TRBD1 TRBJ2-5 few TRBV3-1 TGTGCCAGCAGCCCCCGGACAGGGAGAGAGACCCAGTACTTC CASSPRTGRETQYF
- TRBJ2-5 many TRBV5-1 TGTGCCAGCAGTTCGAGGGAGACCCAGTACTTC CASSSRETQYF
TRBD2 TRBJ2-7 - TRBV20-1 TGCAGTGCTAGAGATGTCGGTGGGAGGGGTTGGGAGCAGTACTTC CSARDVGGRGWEQYF
- TRBJ1-1 - TRBV14 TGTGCCAGCAGCCGGTCTTCTAACACTGAAGCTTTTTTT CASSRSSNTEAFF
- TRBJ1-4 - TRBV19 TGTGCCAGTAGCTTCGGACAGCCGAATGAAAAACTGTTTTTT CASSFGQPNEKLFF
TRBD1 TRBJ2-7 - TRBV19 TGTGCCAGTAGTACGTCCGGGACAGCTTATTCCTACGAGCAGTACTTC CASSTSGTAYSYEQYF
- TRBJ2-1 - TRBV11-2 TGTGCCAGCAGCTTATCCGCCTCTAAGGATGAGCAGTTCTTC CASSLSASKDEQFF
- TRBJ2-7 few TRBV12-3/TRBV12-4 TGTGCCAGCAGTTTTAGGACTCTAACCCGATACGAGCAGTACTTC CASSFRTLTRYEQYF
- TRBJ2-2 - TRBV7-6 TGTGCCAGCAGCTTAGGGTTGGGGAGCCCGTCGAACACCGGGGAGCTGTTTTTT CASSLGLGSPSNTGELFF
TRBD1 TRBJ1-1 few TRBV5-1 TGCGCCAGCAGCCGGGGGACAGGGTTTGAGTTACGTACTGAAGCTTTCTTT CASSRGTGFELRTEAFF
TRBD1 TRBJ1-4 few TRBV20-1 TGCAGTGCTAGATTAGGGACAGCGCGCCGAAATGAAAAACTGTTTTTT CSARLGTARRNEKLFF
- TRBJ2-3 few TRBV5-1 TGCGCCAGCAGCTACCGGGAACCCCTCACAGATACGCAGTATTTT CASSYREPLTDTQYF
- TRBJ2-1 - TRBV6-5 TGTGCCAGCAGTTACGACCCGATAAAAAGGAATGAGCAGTTCTTC CASSYDPIKRNEQFF
TRBD2 TRBJ2-2 - TRBV4-1 TGCGCCAGCAGCCTGAGCGGGGGGAGGACCGGGGAGCTGTTTTTT CASSLSGGRTGELFF
TRBD2 TRBJ2-3 - TRBV19 TGTGCCAGTAGTATAGATACTAGCGGCCGCACAGATACGCAGTATTTT CASSIDTSGRTDTQYF
TRBD2 TRBJ2-5 few TRBV4-2 TGTGCCAGCAGCCAAGATCAAGGAGGACTAGGGGCCCGAGAGACCCAGTACTTC CASSQDQGGLGARETQYF
- TRBJ2-1 - TRBV7-8 TGTGCCAGCAGCTCACACAGGTTACGCTCCTACAATGAGCAGTTCTTC CASSSHRLRSYNEQFF
- TRBJ2-1 once TRBV7-9 TGTGCCAGCAGCTTAGCCTCCGTACTCCTCAATGAGCAGTTCTTC CASSLASVLLNEQFF
- TRBJ1-5 many TRBV27 TGTGCCAGCAGTTCCAGCAGTACTCAGCCCCAGCATTTT CASSSSSTQPQHF
- TRBJ2-5 few TRBV6-1 TGTGCCAGCAGTGGAAACGGCAGGACACAAGAGACCCAGTACTTC CASSGNGRTQETQYF
- TRBJ2-7 - TRBV7-3 TGTGCCAGCAGCTTAACGGGGGCCTACGAGCAGTACTTC CASSLTGAYEQYF
- TRBJ2-3 few TRBV7-2 TGTGCCAGCAGCTTAGCCTTAGACGATACGCAGTATTTT CASSLALDDTQYF
TRBD1 TRBJ1-2 - TRBV5-5 TGTGCCAGCAGCTCCTTCCGACAGGGGCAGGAGAACTATGGCTACACCTTC CASSSFRQGQENYGYTF